A selection of T cell receptor beta chains follows, all from one sample in a study of blood T cell repertoires in COVID-19. The repertoire was sequenced with immunoSEQ multiplex PCR; TCRdb's copy has only in-frame clones and lacks some. The sample holds about 190,000 clones; about 82% are singletons and the top ten take 4.5% to 5.5%. The specimen was peripheral blood. The receptor source for this set is a young woman with acute or convalescent COVID-19. Each CDR3 is given with its conserved first and last residue. D genes are given only for firm matches. Clone size is not always given. Where it is, it says once, few, many or a class for expanded clones.

abundance,j_gene,v_gene,d_gene,CDR3aa,CDR3nt
once,TRBJ1-2,TRBV5-6,.,CASSLEAVGYGYTF,TGTGCCAGCAGCTTGGAGGCGGTAGGTTATGGCTACACCTTC
.,TRBJ2-7,TRBV5-1,.,CASSPTGAYEQYF,TGCGCCAGCAGCCCGACAGGAGCCTACGAGCAGTACTTC
.,TRBJ1-2,TRBV13,.,CASSLLGGAYGYTF,TGTGCCAGCAGCCTGTTAGGTGGGGCCTATGGCTACACCTTC
.,TRBJ1-3,TRBV30,.,CAWSVTDTIYF,TGTGCCTGGAGTGTAACGGACACCATATATTTT
.,TRBJ1-1,TRBV5-5,.,CASSRGAVDPEAFF,TGTGCCAGCAGCCGGGGGGCGGTTGATCCTGAAGCTTTCTTT
.,TRBJ2-7,TRBV7-2,.,CASSFFSPYEQYF,TGTGCCAGCAGCTTTTTCTCCCCGTACGAGCAGTACTTC
.,TRBJ2-1,TRBV27,TRBD1,CASSLARTGGNEQFF,TGTGCCAGCAGTTTGGCGAGGACAGGGGGCAATGAGCAGTTCTTC
.,TRBJ2-3,TRBV30,.,CAWSVRAAPGRSTDTQYF,TGTGCCTGGAGTGTGAGAGCGGCCCCGGGAAGGAGCACAGATACGCAGTATTTT
.,TRBJ2-7,TRBV28,.,CASSFGGLGYEQYF,TGTGCCAGCAGTTTCGGGGGGCTCGGGTACGAGCAGTACTTC
.,TRBJ2-7,TRBV7-2,.,CASSFAWESSYEQYF,TGTGCCAGCAGCTTCGCGTGGGAGAGCTCCTACGAGCAGTACTTC
.,TRBJ2-7,TRBV30,TRBD2,CAWSVFPRTSGFHEQYF,TGTGCCTGGAGTGTATTCCCCAGGACTAGCGGGTTCCACGAGCAGTACTTC
.,TRBJ1-2,TRBV7-9,TRBD1,CASSWVSRGQGPYGYTF,TGTGCCAGCAGCTGGGTCAGCAGGGGACAGGGGCCCTATGGCTACACCTTC
.,TRBJ2-1,TRBV19,TRBD2,CASSIDGGLIGNEQFF,TGTGCCAGTAGTATAGATGGGGGACTAATAGGGAATGAGCAGTTCTTC
.,TRBJ2-7,TRBV7-2,.,CASSLVAASYEQYF,TGTGCCAGCAGCTTAGTGGCGGCATCCTACGAGCAGTACTTC
once,TRBJ1-2,TRBV6-6,TRBD1,CASSSDRGGGYTF,TGTGCCAGCAGTTCGGACAGGGGGGGAGGCTACACCTTC
.,TRBJ2-1,TRBV30,TRBD2,CAWRPLVPGTSGNPTGDEQFF,TGTGCCTGGAGACCACTAGTCCCCGGGACTAGCGGTAATCCTACAGGGGATGAGCAGTTCTTC
once,TRBJ1-2,TRBV28,TRBD1,CASSTGGFGYTF,TGTGCCAGCAGTACAGGGGGATTTGGCTACACCTTC
.,TRBJ1-6,TRBV5-1,.,CASTINRVKDSPLHF,TGCGCCAGCACCATAAACAGGGTAAAGGACTCACCCCTCCACTTT
.,TRBJ1-2,TRBV6-5,TRBD1,CATTGNYGYTF,TGTGCCACGACAGGGAACTATGGCTACACCTTC
.,TRBJ2-7,TRBV28,TRBD1,CASSPGQENYEQYF,TGTGCCAGCAGTCCGGGACAGGAGAACTACGAGCAGTACTTC
few,TRBJ1-1,TRBV6-5,.,CASRLQGTEAFF,TGTGCCAGCAGGCTCCAGGGCACTGAAGCTTTCTTT
.,TRBJ2-1,TRBV7-4,TRBD1,CASSLPGQGLNEQFF,TGTGCCAGCAGCCTCCCGGGACAGGGCTTGAATGAGCAGTTCTTC
once,TRBJ1-5,TRBV15,TRBD1,CATSREGAYQPQHF,TGTGCCACCAGCCGAGAGGGGGCGTATCAGCCCCAGCATTTT
.,TRBJ2-1,TRBV3-1/TRBV3-2,.,CASSQREVQSEQFF,TGTGCCAGCAGCCAAAGGGAGGTTCAAAGTGAGCAGTTCTTC
once,TRBJ2-1,TRBV9,.,CASSLSPGGYNEQFF,TGTGCCAGCAGCCTCTCCCCCGGGGGATACAATGAGCAGTTCTTC
.,TRBJ1-3,TRBV5-1,TRBD1,CASSIGQVLSGNTIYF,TGCGCCAGCAGCATTGGACAGGTCCTCTCTGGAAACACCATATATTTT